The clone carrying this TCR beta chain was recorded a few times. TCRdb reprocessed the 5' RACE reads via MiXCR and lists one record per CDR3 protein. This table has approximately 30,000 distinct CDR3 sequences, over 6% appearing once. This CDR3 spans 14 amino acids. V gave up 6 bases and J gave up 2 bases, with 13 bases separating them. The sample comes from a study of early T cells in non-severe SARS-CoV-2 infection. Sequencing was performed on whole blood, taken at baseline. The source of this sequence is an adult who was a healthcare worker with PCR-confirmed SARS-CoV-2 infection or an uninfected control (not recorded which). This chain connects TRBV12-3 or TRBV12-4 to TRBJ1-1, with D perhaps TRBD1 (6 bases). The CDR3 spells CASSSRGTNTEAFF. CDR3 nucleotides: TGTGCCAGCAGCTCGAGGGGGACCAACACTGAAGCTTTCTTT.